This T cell receptor (beta chain) was documented in a study of OX40 agonist ivuxolimab in advanced cancers. Study-wide findings and caveats: Doses of 0.1 to 3.0 mg/kg were accompanied by clonal expansion of CD4+ and CD8+ blood T cells by week 6.

Note on this clone: Its specificity is unknown.

Profiled with immunoSEQ multiplex PCR; TCRdb holds only in-frame clones, not every one. This table has tens of thousands of clones, about four fifths appearing once. Trimming removed 3 bases from V and 4 bases from J, with 14 bases in between. Germline V gene sequence: CDR1 MNHEY, CDR2 SMNVEV (reference sequence). The CDR3 runs to 15 residues. The TCR sequence derives from an adult with an advanced solid tumor such as melanoma, head and neck, liver or kidney cancer. The sequencing here drew on CD4+ or CD8+ T cells sorted from blood, taken in a trial of the OX40 agonist ivuxolimab. This chain uses TRBV27 with TRBJ2-3; maybe TRBD1 (6 bases). The CDR3 loop reads CASSFVGALSDTQYF. For the CDR3, the DNA is TGTGCCAGCAGTTTTGTGGGGGCGTTATCAGATACGCAGTATTTT.